This passage covers 8 T cell receptor beta chains from one sample sequenced in a study of shared clonotypes between healthy human individuals. TCRdb keeps only in-frame clones here, not all; method: immunoSEQ multiplex PCR. The repertoire includes about 2.4 million clones, 80% to 95% of them detected once, and approximately 0.37% sits in the top ten. The specimen sequenced was naive CD4+ T cells from PBMCs. Subset reported: CD45RA+ positively selected. The receptors stem from a man aged 18 to 30 in good health. Some clones in this sample may be carry-over from other donors' samples.

The chain carries TRBV11-2 and TRBJ2-3; the D gene is possibly TRBD2 (6 bases). The CDR3 is 15 residues long. V was pared by 1 base and J by 4 bases, with 12 bases between. CDR1 and CDR2 from the germline V gene are SGHAT and FQNNGV. The CDR3 loop is CASSLVRTKADTQYF. The DNA of the CDR3 is TGTGCCAGCAGCTTAGTTCGGACTAAGGCAGATACGCAGTATTTT. Looking up the rest from reference TRBV11-2 and TRBJ2-3 gives the full variable domain: EAGVAQSPRYKIIEKRQSVAFWCNPISGHATLYWYQQILGQGPKLLIQFQNNGVVDDSQLPKDRFSAERLKGVDSTLKIQPAKLEDSAVYLCASSLVRTKADTQYFGPGTRLTVL.

CDR3 DNA: TGTGCCAGCAGCTGGGGTTCGAACACCGGGGAGCTGTTTTTT. Protein sequence: CASSWGSNTGELFF. The rearrangement links TRBV7-9 to TRBJ2-2, with D unclear. CDR1 is SEHNR, CDR2 FQNEAQ, per germline (reference sequence). The CDR3 extends over 14 amino acids. V lost 4 bases and J 0 bases, leaving 6 bases between the germline ends.

The rearrangement links TRBV4-2 to TRBJ1-3; D call uncertain. CDR1 LGHNA and CDR2 YNFKEQ come from the germline V gene. V shed 6 bases and J shed 3 bases, with 15 bases lying between them. CDR3 length equals 15 residues. The CDR3 coding sequence is TGTGCCAGCAGGCAGGATAGGGTCGGTGGAAACACCATATATTTT. Protein: CASRQDRVGGNTIYF.

Concerning this clone: Other DNA variants within this sample encode the same CDR3. The rearrangement joins TRBV5-1 to TRBJ2-1; 7 bases line up with TRBD1. CDR1 is SGHRS, CDR2 YFSETQ, per germline. J lost 9 bases, V lost 0 bases, and 3 bases had no gene match. This CDR3 is built from 13 residues. In DNA form, the CDR3 reads TGCGCCAGCAGCTTGGAAGGGGGCGGTGAGCAGTTCTTC. It codes for CASSLEGGGEQFF.

V is TRBV11-2 and J is TRBJ1-2, with a possible D match to TRBD1 (6 bases). Trimming pared 4 bases from V and 6 bases from J, leaving 21 bases between. Germline V CDR1 and CDR2: SGHAT, FQNNGV. The length of the CDR3 is 16 residues. CDR3 protein: CASSSILSRGFDGYTF. In DNA form, the CDR3 reads TGTGCCAGCAGCTCAATACTGAGCAGGGGTTTCGATGGCTACACCTTC.

The rearrangement links TRBV5-1 to TRBJ2-1, with D perhaps matching TRBD2 (5 bases). From germline, CDR1 is SGHRS and CDR2 YFSETQ. V lost 0 bases to trimming and J lost 9 bases, with 16 bases between them. The CDR3 contains 15 residues. CDR3 amino acids: CASSLGVFGEAEQFF. In DNA, the CDR3 is TGCGCCAGCAGCTTGGGGGTATTCGGGGAAGCTGAGCAGTTCTTC.

The V gene is TRBV6-5, the J gene TRBJ2-2; D might be TRBD2 (6 bases). The CDR3 spans 16 residues. CDR1 is MNHEY and CDR2 is SVGAGI in the germline V gene. V lost 2 bases, J lost 4 bases, and 14 bases lay in between. The CDR3 is CASSYGSSVGTGELFF. Here the CDR3 DNA reads TGTGCCAGCAGTTACGGCTCTAGCGTGGGCACCGGGGAGCTGTTTTTT.

This chain uses TRBV5-4 with TRBJ2-1; TRBD2 aligns across 9 bases. Per the germline V gene, CDR1 is SGHNT and CDR2 is YYREEE (reference sequence). The J segment lost 0 bases and the V segment lost 4 bases, leaving 5 bases of the junction unmatched. CDR3 length: 16 amino acids. DNA for the CDR3: TGTGCCAGCAGCATAGCGGGAGCCCCCTCCTACAATGAGCAGTTCTTC. This sequence encodes CASSIAGAPSYNEQFF.